The rows below give T cell receptor beta chains drawn from one sample of a study of CD8 T cells in ankylosing spondylitis. TCRdb re-called the 5' RACE reads through MiXCR, storing one row per CDR3 protein. The profile shows 350,000 to 550,000 distinct CDR3 sequences, 25% to 30% of them singletons. Material: blood, either unsorted or a sorted T cell fraction (not recorded which). Every receptor here comes from a male donor with ankylosing spondylitis. Both conserved end residues are part of each CDR3. A D gene is named only where the DNA matches it firmly. Clone size is given for some rows only: seen once, a few or many times, or a class if the clone is expanded.

d_call,clone_size,v_call,j_call,cdr3_nt,cdr3_aa
TRBD2,many,TRBV12-3/TRBV12-4,TRBJ2-1,TGTGCCAGCAAACCCGGGACTAGCCACCACTCTGAGCAGTTCTTC,CASKPGTSHHSEQFF
TRBD2,-,TRBV11-2,TRBJ2-3,TGTGCCAGCAGCCCAATCCGACTAGCGTCAGATACGCAGTATTTT,CASSPIRLASDTQYF
TRBD1,-,TRBV20-1,TRBJ2-3,TGCAGTGCTAGAGGTTCCGGGACAGGGGAGACGCAGTATTTT,CSARGSGTGETQYF
-,-,TRBV7-2,TRBJ2-2,TGTGCCAGCAGCTTAGGGGCTAGGAGGGAAACCGGGGAGCTGTTTTTT,CASSLGARRETGELFF
TRBD2,few,TRBV5-1,TRBJ2-7,TGCGCCAGCAGCTTGAGTAGCGGGAGCTCCTACGAGCAGTACTTC,CASSLSSGSSYEQYF
TRBD1,-,TRBV5-1,TRBJ2-7,TGCGCCAGCAGCATAGACAGGGGGACCCGGGAGCAGTACTTC,CASSIDRGTREQYF
-,-,TRBV28,TRBJ1-1,TGTGCCAGCAGCTCCTGGGCGGGGGCTACCCTTGAAGCTTTCTTT,CASSSWAGATLEAFF
-,-,TRBV7-6,TRBJ1-1,TGTGCCAGCAGCTTAGCAGCTGGGTCAGCTGCTTTCTTT,CASSLAAGSAAFF
TRBD2,-,TRBV24-1,TRBJ2-2,TGTGCCACCAGTGACCCTAGCGGGAGCGACACCGGGGAGCTGTTCTTT,CATSDPSGSDTGELFF
TRBD1,few,TRBV5-1,TRBJ2-1,TGCGCCAGCAGCCCGACCGGACCCATAGGGGGCTTTAGGGAGAATGAGCAGTTCTTC,CASSPTGPIGGFRENEQFF
TRBD2,few,TRBV24-1,TRBJ2-2,TGTGCCACCGGGACTACGAACACCGGGGAGCTGTTTTTT,CATGTTNTGELFF
TRBD2,few,TRBV6-1,TRBJ2-7,TGTGCCAGCCTCGGGGAGCGGGAGAGGTACGAGCAGTACTTC,CASLGERERYEQYF
-,few,TRBV5-1,TRBJ2-1,TGCGCCAGCAGCATCGGGACATACAATGAGCAGTTCTTC,CASSIGTYNEQFF
-,-,TRBV12-3/TRBV12-4,TRBJ2-3,TGTGCCAGCAGTTTATTTAGGGGAGCCGGGGATACGCAGTATTTT,CASSLFRGAGDTQYF
-,-,TRBV9,TRBJ2-7,TGTGCCAGCAGCGGGGGGTGGGCGTCCTACGAGCAGTACTTC,CASSGGWASYEQYF
-,-,TRBV5-1,TRBJ1-3,TGCGCCAGCAGCTTGGCCGGCAGTTATTTTTCTGGAAACACCATATATTTT,CASSLAGSYFSGNTIYF
TRBD2,-,TRBV20-1,TRBJ2-7,TGCAGTGCTAGCGGAACGGTAACTAGCGGGGGTTCCTACGAGCAGTACTTC,CSASGTVTSGGSYEQYF
-,-,TRBV5-1,TRBJ2-1,TGCGCCAGCAGCTTGAACGCAGGGGTCGGGAGATACTACAATGAGCAGTTCTTC,CASSLNAGVGRYYNEQFF
-,-,TRBV4-1,TRBJ2-1,TGCGCCAGCAGCCAACCTGTGATCGGAGAACCTTACTACAATGAGCAGTTCTTC,CASSQPVIGEPYYNEQFF
TRBD1,-,TRBV10-1,TRBJ1-1,TGCGCCAGCATGAGAGGCGGGACAGTGAACACTGAAGCTTTCTTT,CASMRGGTVNTEAFF
TRBD1,few,TRBV11-3,TRBJ1-1,TGTGCCAGCAGCTTATCACCGGGACAGGGAGCTGAAGCTTTCTTT,CASSLSPGQGAEAFF
TRBD1,once,TRBV11-2,TRBJ1-6,TGTGCCAGCAGCTTAATCAGGGGGCGAAATTCACCCCTCCACTTT,CASSLIRGRNSPLHF
-,-,TRBV3-1,TRBJ1-4,TGTGCCAGCAGCCAGTCTTGGGCAACTAATGAAAAACTGTTTTTT,CASSQSWATNEKLFF
-,many,TRBV10-3,TRBJ2-2,TGTGCCATCAGTGATTCTGGGAGCGACACCGGGGAGCTGTTTTTT,CAISDSGSDTGELFF
TRBD2,-,TRBV12-3/TRBV12-4,TRBJ2-4,TGTGCCAGCAGTCCTTATCTAGCGGGAGGAGGAAACATTCAGTACTTC,CASSPYLAGGGNIQYF
-,few,TRBV5-1,TRBJ2-3,TGCGCCAGCAAAGGCCTCAGCACAGATACGCAGTATTTT,CASKGLSTDTQYF
-,-,TRBV2,TRBJ2-1,TGTGCCAGCAAGCGGTCAGAATCCAATGAGCAGTTCTTC,CASKRSESNEQFF
-,-,TRBV7-9,TRBJ2-3,TGTGCCAGCAGCTTAGCTCGTAGCACTGCTGTCACAGATACGCAGTATTTT,CASSLARSTAVTDTQYF
-,few,TRBV5-1,TRBJ1-1,TGCGCCAGCAGCGAGCAACGGATGAACACTGAAGCTTTCTTT,CASSEQRMNTEAFF